These 10 T cell receptor beta chains were all obtained from the same sample, sequenced in a study of patients and donors after allogeneic stem cell transplantation. TCRdb analysed the RT-PCR reads with MiXCR anew, one entry per CDR3 protein. The sample lists 800,000 to 1,000,000 distinct CDR3 sequences; roughly 18% were seen once. Sequencing was performed on blood, either unsorted or a sorted T cell fraction (not recorded which). These receptors all come from a human donor who was either an allogeneic HSCT recipient or a stem cell or donor lymphocyte infusion donor (not recorded which). It is not recorded whose cells these are; they may come from a transplant donor.

This clonotype has only a few counts. V usage is TRBV24-1 and J usage is TRBJ2-1; 7 nucleotides agree with TRBD2. The CDR3 length is 15 residues. CDR1 is KGHDR and CDR2 is SFDVKD in the germline V gene. V gave up 11 bases and J gave up 5 bases; unmatched junction bases: 14. CDR3 sequence: CAIARGGEDHNEQFF. In DNA, the CDR3 is TGTGCCATCGCGAGGGGAGGGGAGGACCACAATGAGCAGTTCTTC.

The genes are TRBV20-1 and TRBJ2-7, with D tentatively TRBD2 (6 bases). Germline V CDR1 and CDR2: DFQATT, SNEGSKA (reference sequence). This CDR3 region has 14 residues. CDR3 coding DNA: TGCAGCCCGTCGTATTTGGGGGGTGCCTACGAGCAGTACTTC. Translating gives CSPSYLGGAYEQYF.

This clonotype was seen a few times. This sequence joins TRBV7-4 and TRBJ1-1; no definite D call. Trimming removed 5 bases at V and 10 bases at J, with 23 bases between. The germline CDR1 and CDR2 sequences are SGHVT and SQSDAQ. The CDR3 is made up of 15 amino acids. This CDR3 reads CASSHHLGGRGGAFF. For the CDR3, the DNA is TGTGCCAGCAGCCATCATCTTGGAGGGAGAGGAGGAGCTTTCTTT.

The chain recombines TRBV19 with TRBJ1-1; 7 bases are shared with TRBD1. The germline V gene encodes CDR1 LNHDA and CDR2 SQIVND (reference sequence). Trimming removed 6 bases from V and 8 bases from J; junction bases left unmatched: 6. CDR3 length equals 12 residues. CDR3 DNA: TGTGCCAGTAGGACAGGGTTTAGGGAAGCTTTCTTT. As protein: CASRTGFREAFF.

The chain uses TRBV27 and TRBJ1-5; tentative D call: TRBD1 (6 bases). Germline CDR1 is MNHEY and CDR2 is SMNVEV (reference sequence). This CDR3 is built from 14 residues. V lost 7 bases to trimming and J lost 0 bases, with 10 bases between them. CDR3 in DNA: TGTGCCAGCACCCCGACAGGTAGCAATCAGCCCCAGCATTTT. Translating gives CASTPTGSNQPQHF.

Only a few counts were recorded for this clonotype. V and J are TRBV20-1 and TRBJ1-2; D remains unclear. This CDR3 has 13 residues. Germline CDR1 DFQATT, CDR2 SNEGSKA (reference sequence). V was shortened by 3 bases and J by 4 bases, with 12 bases between the two germline ends. CDR3 in amino acids: CSASPGGVYGYTF. The CDR3 bases are TGCAGTGCTAGTCCGGGTGGGGTCTATGGCTACACCTTC.

CDR3 nucleotide sequence: TGTGCTAGTGGTTTGGGTGCAGGTCGGAACACTGAAGCTTTCTTT. Amino acid sequence: CASGLGAGRNTEAFF. The chain combines TRBV12-5 with TRBJ1-1; unclear D gene. The V gene's germline CDR1 is LGHNT and CDR2 FRNRAP. Trimming pared 1 base from V and 1 base from J, leaving 10 bases between. The CDR3 has 15 amino acids.

The table lists this clonotype with a few counts. The chain carries TRBV2 and TRBJ1-3, with D possibly being TRBD1 (5 bases). Trimming stripped 9 bases from V and 2 bases from J, with 14 bases between. This CDR3 comprises 14 residues. Germline CDR1 reads SNHLY; CDR2 reads FYNNEI. CDR3 coding DNA: TGTGCCAGTCTTACAGGCCAGCCTGGAAACACCATATATTTT. This sequence encodes CASLTGQPGNTIYF.

The chain recombines TRBV12-3 or TRBV12-4 with TRBJ1-2, with 7 bases aligning to TRBD1. J was trimmed by 8 bases and V by 4 bases; bases with no gene match: 7. The length of the CDR3 is 13 residues. The CDR3 here is CASSWEGAGGYTF. The CDR3 region has the DNA TGTGCCAGCAGTTGGGAGGGGGCCGGCGGCTACACCTTC.

As DNA, the CDR3 is TGTGCCAGCAGTTTAGGGGACACACGCAGCGTCCGGCCCCAGCATTTT. It codes for CASSLGDTRSVRPQHF. This chain connects TRBV12-3 or TRBV12-4 to TRBJ1-5, with D tentatively TRBD1 (6 bases). V dropped 1 base and J dropped 9 bases, with 19 bases sitting between them. The CDR3 runs to 16 residues.